Listed below are T cell receptor beta chains from one sample, sequenced in a study of blood T cells in healthy people across ages. TCRdb independently ran MiXCR on the 5' RACE reads; one entry per CDR3 protein. The sample gives some 760,000 distinct CDR3 sequences, 20% to 25% of which show up once; 9.4% is in the top ten. These data also formed part of another study, on T cells of mothers and their children.

Sequencing input: blood. All receptors come from a boy between 10 and 17 years old in good health. Each CDR3 is given with its conserved first and last residue. D genes are given only for firm matches. Size tells how often a clone was seen (once, few, many) or the class of an expanded clone, and some rows leave it out.

V gene	D gene	J gene	clone size	CDR3 protein	CDR3 DNA
TRBV28	TRBD2	TRBJ2-5	NA	CASTGLAEETQYF	TGTGCCAGCACGGGGCTAGCGGAAGAGACCCAGTACTTC
TRBV10-3	NA	TRBJ2-3	few	CATPLESTDTQYF	TGTGCCACACCCCTGGAGAGCACAGATACGCAGTATTTT
TRBV10-3	NA	TRBJ2-2	once	CAIRGTGELFF	TGTGCCATCCGGGGGACCGGGGAGCTGTTTTTT
TRBV10-2	NA	TRBJ1-4	few	CATQGGRGEKLFF	TGCGCCACCCAAGGAGGGCGTGGTGAAAAACTGTTTTTT
TRBV3-1	TRBD1	TRBJ1-2	few	CASSQGREGGTNGYTF	TGTGCCAGCAGCCAAGGAAGAGAAGGGGGCACGAATGGCTACACCTTC
TRBV5-1	NA	TRBJ2-7	few	CASSLAFGGFHEQYF	TGCGCCAGCAGCTTGGCCTTCGGGGGTTTCCACGAGCAGTACTTC
TRBV10-2	NA	TRBJ2-5	NA	CASRDLYQETQYF	TGCGCCAGCAGAGACCTGTACCAAGAGACCCAGTACTTC
TRBV4-3	TRBD1	TRBJ1-2	NA	CASSQGASGGRGYTF	TGCGCCAGCAGTCAAGGAGCCTCAGGGGGAAGAGGCTACACCTTC
TRBV14	NA	TRBJ2-1	few	CASSHGLLNEQFF	TGTGCCAGCAGCCATGGACTCCTAAATGAGCAGTTCTTC
TRBV6-5	TRBD2	TRBJ2-7	few	CASRPLAGGTYEQYF	TGTGCCAGCAGGCCTCTAGCGGGAGGTACCTACGAGCAGTACTTC
TRBV3-1	NA	TRBJ2-7	few	CASSQDGRVSYEQYF	TGTGCCAGCAGCCAAGATGGGCGAGTTTCCTACGAGCAGTACTTC
TRBV3-1	TRBD1	TRBJ1-2	NA	CASSRGTGYGYTF	TGTGCCAGCAGCCGGGGGACAGGCTATGGCTACACCTTC
TRBV12-3/TRBV12-4	NA	TRBJ1-2	NA	CASRWSGWDYGYTF	TGTGCCAGCCGCTGGTCAGGGTGGGACTATGGCTACACCTTC
TRBV5-1	NA	TRBJ2-1	NA	CASSLSYPSSYNEQFF	TGCGCCAGCAGCTTGTCCTACCCGAGCTCCTACAATGAGCAGTTCTTC
TRBV12-5	NA	TRBJ2-2	few	CASVQGGINTGELFF	TGTGCTAGTGTCCAGGGGGGCATAAACACCGGGGAGCTGTTTTTT
TRBV29-1	NA	TRBJ2-3	few	CSVEGTDDSTDTQYF	TGCAGCGTTGAAGGGACAGACGATAGCACAGATACGCAGTATTTT
TRBV6-2/TRBV6-3	NA	TRBJ2-1	once	CASSYSKGGGQNEQFF	TGTGCCAGCAGTTACTCTAAGGGGGGGGGCCAGAATGAGCAGTTCTTC
TRBV5-1	NA	TRBJ2-2	NA	CASSLHRFGGPPNTGELFF	TGCGCCAGCAGCCTCCATCGTTTTGGGGGGCCTCCGAACACCGGGGAGCTGTTTTTT
TRBV28	TRBD2	TRBJ2-7	few	CASSLPLWGGSYEQYF	TGTGCCAGCAGTTTACCCCTTTGGGGAGGGTCGTACGAGCAGTACTTC
TRBV20-1	TRBD2	TRBJ2-3	few	CSASGGTSGSTDTQYF	TGCAGTGCTAGTGGGGGGACTAGCGGCAGCACAGATACGCAGTATTTT
TRBV2	NA	TRBJ1-2	few	CASSGHGMDYTF	TGTGCCAGCAGCGGACATGGGATGGACTACACCTTC
TRBV20-1	NA	TRBJ1-5	NA	CSARDFAQGLDQPQHF	TGCAGTGCTAGAGATTTTGCCCAGGGTTTGGATCAGCCCCAGCATTTT
TRBV21-1	NA	TRBJ2-4	NA	CASSKNGGGIDIQYF	TGTGCCAGCAGCAAAAACGGCGGGGGGATTGACATTCAGTACTTC
TRBV3-1	NA	TRBJ1-1	NA	CASSQRDGEKAFF	TGTGCCAGCAGCCAAAGGGATGGGGAGAAGGCTTTCTTT
TRBV20-1	NA	TRBJ2-6	NA	CSAQPSGANVLTF	TGCAGTGCTCAACCCTCTGGGGCCAACGTCCTGACTTTC
TRBV6-5	NA	TRBJ1-2	NA	CASSYSKQVLYGYTF	TGTGCCAGCAGTTACTCGAAGCAGGTCCTCTATGGCTACACCTTC
TRBV2	TRBD2	TRBJ2-2	few	CASSELAVGELFF	TGTGCCAGCAGTGAACTAGCGGTCGGGGAGCTGTTTTTT
TRBV7-8	NA	TRBJ2-5	NA	CASGPAETQYF	TGTGCCAGCGGGCCGGCGGAGACCCAGTACTTC
TRBV7-3	TRBD2	TRBJ2-1	few	CASSRTSGVIAEQFF	TGTGCCAGCAGCCGGACTAGCGGAGTCATTGCGGAGCAGTTCTTC
TRBV27	TRBD1	TRBJ2-7	many	CASSKRDRDRYEQYF	TGTGCCAGCAGTAAACGGGACAGGGACCGCTACGAGCAGTACTTC
TRBV28	NA	TRBJ1-2	few	CASKALDSSYGYTF	TGTGCCAGCAAGGCTCTGGACTCATCCTATGGCTACACCTTC